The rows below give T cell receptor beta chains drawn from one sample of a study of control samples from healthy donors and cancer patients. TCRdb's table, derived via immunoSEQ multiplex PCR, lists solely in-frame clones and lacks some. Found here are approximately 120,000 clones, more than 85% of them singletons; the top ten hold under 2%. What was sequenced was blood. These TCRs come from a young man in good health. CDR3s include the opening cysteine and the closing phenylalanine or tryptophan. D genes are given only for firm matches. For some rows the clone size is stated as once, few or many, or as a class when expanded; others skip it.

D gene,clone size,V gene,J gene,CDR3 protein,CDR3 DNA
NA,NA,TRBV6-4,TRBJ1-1,CASSDHLGVEAFF,TGTGCCAGCAGTGACCATTTAGGGGTGGAGGCTTTCTTT
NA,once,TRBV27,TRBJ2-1,CASSLSIGGLTYLSSYNEQFF,TGTGCCAGCAGTTTATCGATAGGGGGACTAACCTACCTCAGCTCCTACAATGAGCAGTTCTTC
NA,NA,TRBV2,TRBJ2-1,CAIPMDSNEQFF,TGTGCCATCCCGATGGACAGCAATGAGCAGTTCTTC
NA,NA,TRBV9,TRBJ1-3,CASSVDTGLSGNTIYF,TGTGCCAGCAGCGTAGACACAGGGCTCTCTGGAAACACCATATATTTT
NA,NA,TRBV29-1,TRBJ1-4,CSFRGPNEKLFF,TGCAGTTTCAGGGGACCGAATGAAAAACTGTTTTTT
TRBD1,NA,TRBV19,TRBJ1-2,CASRVDDRGGYGYTF,TGTGCCAGTAGGGTCGACGACAGGGGCGGCTATGGCTACACCTTC
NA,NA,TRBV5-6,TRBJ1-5,CASSFGGAGDQPQHF,TGTGCCAGCAGCTTTGGGGGTGCGGGTGATCAGCCCCAGCATTTT
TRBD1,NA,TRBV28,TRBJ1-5,CASGTGGNQPQHF,TGTGCCAGCGGGACAGGGGGCAATCAGCCCCAGCATTTT
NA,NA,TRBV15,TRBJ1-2,CATSRDRGFSYGYTF,TGTGCCACCAGCAGAGATCGCGGGTTTTCATATGGCTACACCTTC
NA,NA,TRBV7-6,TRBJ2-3,CASSLGLVRGTDTQYF,TGTGCCAGCAGCTTAGGTCTTGTCAGGGGAACAGATACGCAGTATTTT
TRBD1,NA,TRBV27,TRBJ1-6,CASTQTTGTGNAHSPLHF,TGTGCCAGCACCCAGACCACCGGGACAGGGAACGCACATTCACCCCTCCACTTT
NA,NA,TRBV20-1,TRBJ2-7,CSASLGYEQYF,TGCAGTGCTAGCTTGGGCTACGAGCAGTACTTC
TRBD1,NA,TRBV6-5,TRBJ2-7,CASSIQGYRGEQYF,TGTGCCAGCAGTATACAGGGGTACCGGGGCGAGCAGTACTTC
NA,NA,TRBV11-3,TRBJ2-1,CASSPGSYNEQFF,TGTGCCAGCAGCCCGGGGAGCTACAATGAGCAGTTCTTC
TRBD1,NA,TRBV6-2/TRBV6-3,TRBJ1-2,CASSYGRQGAYGYTF,TGTGCCAGCAGTTACGGACGACAGGGGGCCTATGGCTACACCTTC
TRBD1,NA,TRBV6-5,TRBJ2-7,CASRDRGSVGEQYF,TGTGCCAGCAGAGACAGGGGATCGGTGGGCGAGCAGTACTTC
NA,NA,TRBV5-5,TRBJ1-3,CASSLGRGNTIYF,TGTGCCAGCAGCTTGGGACGAGGAAACACCATATATTTT
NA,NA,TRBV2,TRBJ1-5,CASQTGASNQPQHF,TGTGCCTCCCAAACGGGGGCCAGCAATCAGCCCCAGCATTTT
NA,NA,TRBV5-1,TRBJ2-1,CASSPAGSYNEQFF,TGCGCCAGCAGCCCAGCGGGCTCCTACAATGAGCAGTTCTTC
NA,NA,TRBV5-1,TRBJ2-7,CASSLEVAQVYEQYF,TGCGCCAGCAGCTTGGAGGTTGCGCAGGTCTACGAGCAGTACTTC
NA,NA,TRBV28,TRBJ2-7,CASSFQSSYEQYF,TGTGCCAGCAGTTTCCAGAGTTCCTACGAGCAGTACTTC
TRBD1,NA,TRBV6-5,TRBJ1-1,CASSPTGGHTEAFF,TGTGCCAGCAGTCCGACAGGGGGCCACACTGAAGCTTTCTTT
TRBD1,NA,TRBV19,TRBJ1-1,CASSIGQAWMNTEAFF,TGTGCCAGTAGTATCGGACAGGCTTGGATGAACACTGAAGCTTTCTTT
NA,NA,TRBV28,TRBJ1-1,CASSMLNTEAFF,TGTGCCAGCAGTATGCTGAACACTGAAGCTTTCTTT
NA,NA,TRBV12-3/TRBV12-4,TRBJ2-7,CASSLNPEYEQYF,TGTGCCAGCAGTTTGAACCCGGAATACGAGCAGTACTTC
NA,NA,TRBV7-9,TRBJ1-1,CASSFRGKNTEAFF,TGTGCCAGCAGCTTTAGGGGGAAGAACACTGAAGCTTTCTTT
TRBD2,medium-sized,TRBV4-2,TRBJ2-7,CASSPPRAGGPEQYF,TGTGCCAGCAGCCCACCTCGGGCGGGAGGGCCCGAGCAGTACTTC
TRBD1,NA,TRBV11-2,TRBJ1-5,CASSGRTGVQPQHF,TGTGCCAGCAGCGGAAGGACAGGGGTACAGCCCCAGCATTTT
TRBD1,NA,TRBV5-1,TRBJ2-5,CASSLVSYRGKETQYF,TGCGCCAGCAGCTTGGTTTCCTACAGGGGTAAAGAGACCCAGTACTTC
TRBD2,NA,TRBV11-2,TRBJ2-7,CASSLWTSGSYEQYF,TGTGCCAGCAGCTTGTGGACTAGCGGGAGCTACGAGCAGTACTTC
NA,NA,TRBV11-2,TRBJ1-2,CASSRFPEGYGYTF,TGTGCCAGCAGCCGGTTTCCGGAGGGGTATGGCTACACCTTC
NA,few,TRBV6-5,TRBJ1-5,CASRRDFNSNQPQHF,TGTGCCAGCAGACGGGACTTCAATAGCAATCAGCCCCAGCATTTT
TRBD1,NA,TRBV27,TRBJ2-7,CASSLGDRPYEQYF,TGTGCCAGCAGTTTAGGGGACAGGCCCTACGAGCAGTACTTC